The clone carrying this TCR beta chain has just a few counts. What it binds is unknown. This specimen comes from a study of response to subunit inactivated influenza vaccine. TCRdb redid the calling of the RT-PCR reads with MiXCR, one entry per CDR3 protein. The table has about half a million distinct CDR3 sequences, roughly 11% seen once; the top ten hold more than 10%. V lost 5 bases, J lost 5 bases, and 8 bases stayed unmatched. CDR1 is SGHTA and CDR2 is FQGNSA in the germline V gene. This CDR3 is 16 amino acids long. Overall study findings and caveats: Each seasonal influenza vaccination, the authors suggested, recruits few new T cells.

This material consisted of PBMCs from blood, taken roughly 46 days after vaccination. The genes are TRBV7-2 and TRBJ2-5; 13 bases agree with TRBD2. The source is a man in his fifties or sixties who received an inactivated influenza vaccine. In nucleotides, the CDR3 is TGTGCCAGCAGCCCTACTAGCGGGGGGGCCTTTGAGACCCAGTACTTC. It translates to CASSPTSGGAFETQYF.